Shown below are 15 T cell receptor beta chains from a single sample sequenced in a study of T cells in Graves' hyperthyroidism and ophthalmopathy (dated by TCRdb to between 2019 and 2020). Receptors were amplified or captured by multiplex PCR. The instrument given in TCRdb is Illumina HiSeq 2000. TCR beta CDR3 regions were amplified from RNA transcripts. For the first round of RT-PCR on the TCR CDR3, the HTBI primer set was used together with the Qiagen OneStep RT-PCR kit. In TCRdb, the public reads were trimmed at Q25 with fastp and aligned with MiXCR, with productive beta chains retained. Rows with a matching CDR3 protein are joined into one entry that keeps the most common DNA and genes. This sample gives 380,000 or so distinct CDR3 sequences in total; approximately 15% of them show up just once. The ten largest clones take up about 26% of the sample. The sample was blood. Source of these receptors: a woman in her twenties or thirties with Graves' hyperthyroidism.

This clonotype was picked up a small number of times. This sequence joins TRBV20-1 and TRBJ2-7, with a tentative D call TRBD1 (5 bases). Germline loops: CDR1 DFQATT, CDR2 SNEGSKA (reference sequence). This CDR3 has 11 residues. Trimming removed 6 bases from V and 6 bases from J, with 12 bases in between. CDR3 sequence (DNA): TGCAGTGCCTCGACTGGGGCCGAGCAGTACTTC. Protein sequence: CSASTGAEQYF.

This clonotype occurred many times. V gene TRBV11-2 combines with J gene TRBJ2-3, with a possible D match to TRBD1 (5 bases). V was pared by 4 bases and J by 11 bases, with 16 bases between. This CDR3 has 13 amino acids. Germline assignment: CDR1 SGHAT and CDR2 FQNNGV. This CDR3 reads CASSSTQDTRQYF. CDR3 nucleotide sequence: TGTGCCAGCAGCTCAACCCAGGACACCCGGCAGTATTTT.

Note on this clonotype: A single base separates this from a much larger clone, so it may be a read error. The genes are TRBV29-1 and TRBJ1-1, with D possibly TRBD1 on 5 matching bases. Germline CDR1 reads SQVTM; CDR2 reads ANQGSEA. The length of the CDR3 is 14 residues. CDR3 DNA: TGCGGCGTTGGCCCCAAATCAGGGAGAGCTGAAGCTTTCTTT. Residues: CGVGPKSGRAEAFF. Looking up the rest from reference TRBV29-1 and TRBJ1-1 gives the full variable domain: SAVISQKPSRDICQRGTSLTIQCQVDSQVTMMFWYRQQPGQSLTLIATANQGSEATYESGFVIDKFPISRPNLTFSTLTVSNMSPEDSSIYLCGVGPKSGRAEAFFGQGTRLTVV.

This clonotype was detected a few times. CDR3 region: CASSPGVDKNIQYF. As DNA, the CDR3 is TGTGCCAGCAGTCCGGGGGTGGACAAAAACATTCAGTACTTC. The chain uses TRBV9 and TRBJ2-4; D is perhaps TRBD2 (6 bases). In germline, CDR1 is SGDLS, CDR2 YYNGEE. The V end lost 5 bases, the J end lost 3 bases, and 12 bases lay between the germline ends. This CDR3 has 14 residues. The whole variable domain, filled in from reference TRBV9 and TRBJ2-4, reads DSGVTQTPKHLITATGQRVTLRCSPRSGDLSVYWYQQSLDQGLQFLIQYYNGEERAKGNILERFSAQQFPDLHSELNLSSLELGDSALYFCASSPGVDKNIQYFGAGTRLSVL.

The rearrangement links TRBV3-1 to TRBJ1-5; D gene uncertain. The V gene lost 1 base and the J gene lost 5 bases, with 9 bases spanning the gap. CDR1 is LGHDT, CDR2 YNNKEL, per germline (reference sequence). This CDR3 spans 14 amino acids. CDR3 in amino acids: CASSQGAWDQPQHF. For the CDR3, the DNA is TGTGCCAGCAGCCAAGGAGCCTGGGATCAGCCCCAGCATTTT.

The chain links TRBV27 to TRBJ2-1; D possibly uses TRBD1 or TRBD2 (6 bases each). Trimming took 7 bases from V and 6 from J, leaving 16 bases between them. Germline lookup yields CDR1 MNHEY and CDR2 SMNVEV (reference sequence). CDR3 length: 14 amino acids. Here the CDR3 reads CASKGGGIFNEQFF. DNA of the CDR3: TGTGCCAGCAAGGGGGGCGGGATATTCAATGAGCAGTTCTTC.

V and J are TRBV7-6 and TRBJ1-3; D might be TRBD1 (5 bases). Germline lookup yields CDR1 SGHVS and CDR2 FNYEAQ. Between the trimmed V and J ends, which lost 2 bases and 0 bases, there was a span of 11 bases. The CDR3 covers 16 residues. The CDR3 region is CASSLKTGPSGNTIYF. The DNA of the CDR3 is TGTGCCAGCAGCTTAAAAACAGGACCCTCTGGAAACACCATATATTTT.

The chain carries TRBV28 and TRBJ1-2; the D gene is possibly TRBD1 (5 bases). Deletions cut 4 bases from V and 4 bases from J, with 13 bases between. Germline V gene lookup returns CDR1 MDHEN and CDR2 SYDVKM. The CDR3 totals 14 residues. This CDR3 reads CASSSGHSSYGYTF. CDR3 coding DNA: TGTGCCAGCAGTTCCGGACATTCGAGCTATGGCTACACCTTC.

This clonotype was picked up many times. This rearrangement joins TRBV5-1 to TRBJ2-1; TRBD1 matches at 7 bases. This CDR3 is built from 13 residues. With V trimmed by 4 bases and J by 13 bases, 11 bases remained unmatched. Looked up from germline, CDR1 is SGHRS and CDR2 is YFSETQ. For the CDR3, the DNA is TGCGCCAGCAGCGAGGAACAGGGGACCCCACAGTTCTTC. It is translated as CASSEEQGTPQFF.

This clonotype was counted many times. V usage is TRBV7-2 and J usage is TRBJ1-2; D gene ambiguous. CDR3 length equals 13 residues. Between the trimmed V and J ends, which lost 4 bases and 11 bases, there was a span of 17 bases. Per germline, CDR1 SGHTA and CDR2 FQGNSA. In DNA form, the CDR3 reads TGTGCCAGCAGCTCAACACGGGTATTTCGGTACACCTTC. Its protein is CASSSTRVFRYTF.

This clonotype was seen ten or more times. This chain's CDR3 is CARYPGLAVFPHYEQYF. CDR3 in DNA: TGCGCCAGATATCCCGGACTAGCGGTTTTTCCGCACTACGAGCAGTACTTC. The rearrangement uses TRBV10-1 and TRBJ2-7; 10 bases fit TRBD2. Looked up from germline, CDR1 is WNHNN and CDR2 is SYGVQD (reference sequence). The ends lost 9 bases at V and 3 bases at J; junction bases unmatched: 17. This CDR3 comprises 17 residues.

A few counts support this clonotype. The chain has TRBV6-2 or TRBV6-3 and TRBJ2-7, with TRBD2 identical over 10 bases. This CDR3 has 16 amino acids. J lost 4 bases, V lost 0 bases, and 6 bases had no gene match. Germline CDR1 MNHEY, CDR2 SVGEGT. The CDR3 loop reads CASSYSIAGGPYEQYF. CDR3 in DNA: TGTGCCAGCAGTTACTCTATAGCGGGAGGACCGTACGAGCAGTACTTC.

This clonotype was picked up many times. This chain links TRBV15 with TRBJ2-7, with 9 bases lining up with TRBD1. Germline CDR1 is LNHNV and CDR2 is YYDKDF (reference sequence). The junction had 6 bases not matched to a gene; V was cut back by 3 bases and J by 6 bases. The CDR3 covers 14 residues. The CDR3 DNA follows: TGTGCCACCAGCAGGGGACAGGGCCTTGCCGAGCAGTACTTC. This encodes CATSRGQGLAEQYF.

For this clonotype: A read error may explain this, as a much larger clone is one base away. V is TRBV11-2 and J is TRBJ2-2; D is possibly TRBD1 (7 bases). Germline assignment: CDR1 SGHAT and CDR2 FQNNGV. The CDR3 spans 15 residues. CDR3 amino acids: CASSSLTGRTGGLFF. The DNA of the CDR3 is TGTGCCAGCAGCTCTCTGACAGGGAGGACCGGGGGGCTGTTTTTT.

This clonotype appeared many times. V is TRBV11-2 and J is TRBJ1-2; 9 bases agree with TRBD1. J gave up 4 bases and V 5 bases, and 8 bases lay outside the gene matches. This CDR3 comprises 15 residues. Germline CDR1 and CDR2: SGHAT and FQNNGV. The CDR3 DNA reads TGTGCCAGCAGCCCCGGGACAGGGAGGATCTATGGCTACACCTTC. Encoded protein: CASSPGTGRIYGYTF.